The 15 T cell receptor beta chains below all came from one sample that was sequenced in a study of early T cells in non-severe SARS-CoV-2 infection. TCRdb reanalysed the 5' RACE reads using MiXCR and keeps one entry per CDR3 protein. The sample has about 83,000 distinct CDR3 sequences; roughly an eighth are singletons. Sequenced sample: whole blood. These receptors came from an adult who was a healthcare worker with PCR-confirmed SARS-CoV-2 infection or an uninfected control (not recorded which).

CDR3 coding DNA: TGTGCCACCAGTGATAGGGGAGGGAGGAACACCGGGGAGCTGTTTTTT. Amino acid sequence: CATSDRGGRNTGELFF. This chain joins TRBV24-1 and TRBJ2-2, with 7 bases identical to TRBD2. The CDR3 is made up of 16 amino acids. CDR1 KGHDR and CDR2 SFDVKD come from the germline V gene. V shed 3 bases, J shed 1 base, and the junction held 4 bases outside the gene matches.

This clonotype was seen a few times. The rearrangement uses TRBV7-9 and TRBJ2-7; no reliable D call. The CDR3 runs 14 residues. Trimming took off 2 bases at V and 2 bases at J, with 10 bases between the two ends. The germline gives CDR1 SEHNR, CDR2 FQNEAQ (reference sequence). CDR3 protein: CASSLNTDTYEQYF. The CDR3 DNA reads TGTGCCAGCAGCTTAAACACCGACACCTACGAGCAGTACTTC.

V usage is TRBV20-1 and J usage is TRBJ2-3, with 9 nucleotides matching TRBD1. CDR3 length: 13 amino acids. Germline CDR1 reads DFQATT; CDR2 reads SNEGSKA (reference sequence). The trim removed 6 bases at V and 11 bases at J, leaving 12 bases unmatched. CDR3 residues: CSAWTGVRVEQYF. DNA for the CDR3: TGCAGTGCGTGGACAGGGGTTCGGGTCGAGCAGTATTTT.

This clonotype was seen repeatedly, ten times or more. This chain uses TRBV11-2 with TRBJ2-1; 7 bases match TRBD2. This CDR3 is 14 amino acids long. V shed 6 bases and J 4 bases; nucleotides not matched to a gene: 6. The V gene's germline CDR1 is SGHAT and CDR2 FQNNGV. The CDR3 protein is CASRTSMGYNEQFF. The CDR3, as DNA: TGTGCCAGCAGGACTAGCATGGGGTACAATGAGCAGTTCTTC.

The chain employs TRBV27 and TRBJ1-4; tentatively, D is TRBD1 (6 bases). Germline assignment: CDR1 MNHEY and CDR2 SMNVEV (reference sequence). Deletions cut 7 bases from V and 7 bases from J, with 16 bases between. CDR3 size: 14 residues. DNA for the CDR3: TGTGCCAGCACCTTCACTCGGGACACTGAAAAACTGTTTTTT. Its protein product is CASTFTRDTEKLFF. The complete variable domain, with remaining parts taken from reference TRBV27 and TRBJ1-4, reads EAQVTQNPRYLITVTGKKLTVTCSQNMNHEYMSWYRQDPGLGLRQIYYSMNVEVTDKGDVPEGYKVSRKEKRNFPLILESPSPNQTSLYFCASTFTRDTEKLFFGSGTQLSVL.

V usage is TRBV7-6 and J usage is TRBJ2-2; TRBD2 matches 9 bases. The CDR3 runs 16 residues. Trimming cost V 0 bases and J 9 bases; bases outside gene matches: 8. Germline V CDR1 and CDR2: SGHVS, FNYEAQ. The CDR3 DNA sequence: TGTGCCAGCAGCTTAGCGAGTAGCGGGAGAGGCAGGGAGCTGTTTTTT. This translates into CASSLASSGRGRELFF.

In this sample, this clonotype turned up many times. V and J are TRBV14 and TRBJ2-1, with TRBD2 identical over 11 bases. With V trimmed by 3 bases and J by 8 bases, 9 bases remained unmatched. This CDR3 is 16 amino acids long. Germline lookup yields CDR1 SGHDN and CDR2 FVKESK. The CDR3 sequence is CASSHFLAGGPHEQFF. The CDR3 nucleotides read TGTGCCAGCAGCCACTTCTTAGCGGGAGGGCCGCATGAGCAGTTCTTC.

This clonotype was seen more than once but under ten times. V usage is TRBV6-6 and J usage is TRBJ1-1; no clear D gene. This CDR3 spans 13 amino acids. Germline lookup yields CDR1 MNHNY and CDR2 SVGAGI (reference sequence). V gave up 2 bases and J gave up 2 bases, with 6 bases separating them. The CDR3 coding sequence is TGTGCCAGCAGTTACCGAGATAACACTGAAGCTTTCTTT. Its translation is CASSYRDNTEAFF.

V gene TRBV14 combines with J gene TRBJ2-7; D is unclear. Germline CDR1 is SGHDN and CDR2 is FVKESK. CDR3 length: 15 residues. V was trimmed by 0 bases and J by 4 bases, leaving 13 bases between them. The CDR3 DNA reads TGTGCCAGCAGCCAAGACGCCGGGTCCGTATACGAGCAGTACTTC. It yields the protein CASSQDAGSVYEQYF.

In its sample, this clonotype was seen many times. This sequence joins TRBV9 and TRBJ1-2; a weak D match, TRBD1 (5 bases). CDR3 length: 18 amino acids. Looked up from germline, CDR1 is SGDLS and CDR2 is YYNGEE. The V end was cut by 4 bases, the J end by 0 bases, with 22 bases between. The CDR3 DNA reads TGTGCCAGCAGCTCCAGAGGCAGGGACCGCAGAACTAACTATGGCTACACCTTC. Translating it yields CASSSRGRDRRTNYGYTF.

This chain links TRBV10-3 with TRBJ2-7, with D perhaps TRBD1 (6 bases). The CDR3 totals 17 residues. V shed 0 bases and J shed 3 bases, with 18 bases lying between them. The germline gives CDR1 ENHRY, CDR2 SYGVKD. CDR3 amino acids: CAISESGTYELHYEQYF. The CDR3, as DNA: TGTGCCATCAGTGAGTCGGGGACATACGAGCTACACTACGAGCAGTACTTC.

Only a few counts were recorded for this clonotype. This chain links TRBV20-1 with TRBJ1-1; D perhaps matches TRBD1 (5 bases). V was trimmed by 3 bases and J by 5 bases, leaving 13 bases between them. Germline V gene sequence: CDR1 DFQATT, CDR2 SNEGSKA (reference sequence). CDR3 length equals 13 residues. The CDR3 region has the DNA TGCAGTGCTAGTGTCGCGGCAGGGACTGAAGCTTTCTTT. Its translation is CSASVAAGTEAFF.

The CDR3 DNA sequence: TGTGCCAGCAGCCAAGGGGACGGAGGGGGTAATGAAAAACTGTTTTTT. Residues: CASSQGDGGGNEKLFF. The chain is built from TRBV4-2 and TRBJ1-4, with D perhaps matching TRBD1 (6 bases). Trimming cost V 1 base and J 4 bases, with 13 bases left between them. The CDR3 runs 16 residues. Germline V gene lookup returns CDR1 LGHNA and CDR2 YNFKEQ.

This rearrangement joins TRBV30 to TRBJ2-3, with D unresolved. Germline V CDR1 and CDR2: GTSNPN, SVGIG (reference sequence). V was trimmed by 0 bases and J by 3 bases, leaving 19 bases between them. There are 17 residues in the CDR3. CDR3 sequence: CAWSVGAQGGFTDTQYF. The CDR3 DNA sequence: TGTGCCTGGAGTGTAGGCGCACAAGGTGGTTTTACAGATACGCAGTATTTT.

This clonotype was seen a single time. A single base separates this from a much larger clone, so it may be a read error. Because it lacks the conserved phenylalanine or tryptophan at the end, this CDR3 is likely a read error. The CDR3 DNA sequence: TGTGCCACCAGTGAGGGTGATGAGCAGTTCCTC. It specifies CATSEGDEQFL. The chain uses TRBV24-1 and TRBJ2-1; D not certain. This CDR3 has 11 amino acids. CDR1 and CDR2 from the germline V gene are KGHDR and SFDVKD. V was cut by 4 bases and J by 8 bases, with 5 bases left in between.